This T cell receptor beta chain derives from a study of blood T cells in healthy people across ages. Study-wide results and caveats: The percentage of naive T cells correlated strongly with TCR beta diversity.

Healthy individuals of Caucasian origin from Russia, aged about 6 to 95, served as donors. Samples each had at least 5.5 micrograms of total RNA extracted. The sample holds a few counts of this clonotype. As yet, its antigen is unknown. A second PCR of roughly 7 to 11 cycles used a sample-barcoded 5' primer and a J-beta primer mix. A template-switch adaptor that had 12 random nucleotides put a tag on each cDNA molecule. TCRdb ran MiXCR on the 5' RACE reads and lists one entry per CDR3 protein. The sample consists of some 1.7 million distinct CDR3 sequences, 28% of them appearing once. The clonotype originates from a woman in her thirties in good health. The sequenced sample was blood.

CDR3 nucleotides: TGTGCCAGCAGCGCCGCGGGAAGGGGATGGGCCAAAAACATTCAGTACTTC. Amino acids: CASSAAGRGWAKNIQYF. The chain has TRBV9 and TRBJ2-4; possible D gene TRBD2, 6 bases. V lost 3 bases and J lost 1, with 17 bases in between. CDR3 size: 17 residues. Germline CDR1 and CDR2: SGDLS and YYNGEE.